These T cell receptor beta chains were read from a single sample in a study of read filtering for tumor transcriptome and immune sequencing. TCRdb passed the reads through MiXCR, listing each CDR3 protein once. There are around 44,000 distinct CDR3 sequences in the sample; roughly 13% occur only once, and about 30% lies in the top ten. The sequenced sample was a population of CD138-negative cells sorted from bone marrow. The origin of the receptors is a donor aged 40 or older with multiple myeloma. Both conserved end residues are part of each CDR3. The order of the fields is clone size, J gene, D gene, V gene, CDR3 DNA, CDR3 protein. A D gene is named only where the DNA matches it firmly. Some rows have no size entry. The others give once, few or many, or a class for an expanded clone.

few | TRBJ2-1 | - | TRBV19 | TGTGCCACCCGCCCTATCACAGGGTCGCCTACAACTGAGCAGTTCTTC | CATRPITGSPTTEQFF
many | TRBJ2-6 | - | TRBV6-2/TRBV6-3 | TGTGCCAGCAGTTACCCCGAGGGCTCTGGGGCCAACGTCCTGACTTTC | CASSYPEGSGANVLTF
many | TRBJ1-5 | - | TRBV20-1 | TGCAGTGCCCCCCTGGGGGGGGGTAATCAGCCCCAGCATTTT | CSAPLGGGNQPQHF
many | TRBJ2-1 | - | TRBV7-2 | TGTGCCAGCAGCTTAGGTGTGGGGACCAATGAGCAGTTCTTC | CASSLGVGTNEQFF
many | TRBJ1-5 | - | TRBV28 | TGTGCCAGCAGTTTCCACGAGCAGACCTTCAATCAGCCCCAGCATTTT | CASSFHEQTFNQPQHF
many | TRBJ2-1 | TRBD2 | TRBV24-1 | TGTGCCACCAGTGACCCAGGGACTAGCGGGAGATCCTACAATGAGCAGTTCTTC | CATSDPGTSGRSYNEQFF
many | TRBJ2-2 | - | TRBV11-2 | TGTGCCAGCAGCGCGACAGCGAACACCGGGGAGCTGTTTTTT | CASSATANTGELFF
many | TRBJ2-1 | - | TRBV24-1 | TGTGCCACCAGCTCCGGGGGCGGAGACCCGATCTTC | CATSSGGGDPIF
many | TRBJ2-7 | - | TRBV5-1 | TGCGCCAGCAGCTTGGCTCCGGATCGGGAGCAGTACTTC | CASSLAPDREQYF
many | TRBJ2-7 | - | TRBV7-2 | TGTGCCAGCAGCTTAACGGTACCCAACTCCTACGAGCAGTACTTC | CASSLTVPNSYEQYF
many | TRBJ2-7 | TRBD1 | TRBV6-2/TRBV6-3 | TGTGCCAGCAGGGGCCGGGACAGGGGTTCCTACGAGCAGTACTTC | CASRGRDRGSYEQYF
many | TRBJ2-7 | - | TRBV28 | TGTGCCAGCAGTTTTGCAGGGGCCGAGCAGTACTTC | CASSFAGAEQYF
many | TRBJ2-3 | - | TRBV6-2/TRBV6-3 | TGTGCCAGCAGTTACGTGGGAGCGGCAGATACGCAGTATTTT | CASSYVGAADTQYF
many | TRBJ1-5 | - | TRBV28 | TGTGCCAGCAGTAGGCCGATAGCTAGCAATCAGCCCCAGCATTTT | CASSRPIASNQPQHF
many | TRBJ2-5 | TRBD2 | TRBV7-9 | TGTGCCAGCAGCTTGGCTAGCGGGTACGGAGAGACCCAGTACTTC | CASSLASGYGETQYF
many | TRBJ2-1 | - | TRBV30 | TGTGCCTGGAGTGTACGAGGGGCCCTGGAGAATGAGCAGTTCTTC | CAWSVRGALENEQFF
many | TRBJ2-7 | TRBD2 | TRBV28 | TGTGCCAGCAGTTTTCGACTAGCGGGAGGGTACGAGCAGTACTTC | CASSFRLAGGYEQYF
few | TRBJ2-5 | TRBD1 | TRBV20-1 | TGCAGTGCTAGCCGGGACAGCCGGCAAGAGACCCAGTACTTC | CSASRDSRQETQYF
many | TRBJ1-1 | - | TRBV5-1 | TGCGCCAGCAGCCGCACGAGTACTGAAGCTTTCTTT | CASSRTSTEAFF
many | TRBJ2-7 | TRBD1 | TRBV29-1 | TGCAGCGTTGAAGAGCCCGGGACAGGGAACTACGAGCAGTACTTC | CSVEEPGTGNYEQYF
few | TRBJ2-1 | - | TRBV30 | TGTGCCTGGAGCGAGACTGGCTTATACAATGAGCAGTTCTTC | CAWSETGLYNEQFF
many | TRBJ2-3 | - | TRBV20-1 | TGCAGTGCTAGAGGGGACATCCTTGGAGATACGCAGTATTTT | CSARGDILGDTQYF
- | TRBJ2-5 | TRBD1 | TRBV6-6 | TGTGCCAGCAGTCTCTCACAGGGGCAAGAGACCCAGTACTTC | CASSLSQGQETQYF
- | TRBJ2-1 | TRBD1 | TRBV28 | TGTGCCGGCAGTTTCTGGACAGGGGGCCCAGATGAGCAGTTCTTC | CAGSFWTGGPDEQFF
many | TRBJ2-2 | TRBD1 | TRBV20-1 | TGCAGTGCTACCAACAGGGGAAAAAACACCGGGGAGCTGTTTTTT | CSATNRGKNTGELFF
many | TRBJ2-3 | - | TRBV2 | TGTGCCAGCAGCCTCCCGGCCCCGCGGACAGATACGCAGTATTTT | CASSLPAPRTDTQYF
many | TRBJ1-4 | - | TRBV20-1 | TGCAGTGTCGACTTTAATGAAAAACTGTTTTTT | CSVDFNEKLFF
many | TRBJ2-2 | TRBD2 | TRBV12-3/TRBV12-4 | TGTGCCAGCAGGACTAGCGGGGAGAACACCGGGGAGCTGTTTTTT | CASRTSGENTGELFF
medium-sized | TRBJ2-1 | TRBD2 | TRBV20-1 | TGCAGTGCCGTCCCCTCTAGCGGGACCTACAATGAGCAGTTCTTC | CSAVPSSGTYNEQFF
many | TRBJ2-5 | TRBD2 | TRBV5-1 | TGCGCCAGCAGCGGAACGACTAGCGCAGAGACCCAGTACTTC | CASSGTTSAETQYF
many | TRBJ2-1 | - | TRBV7-9 | TGTGCCAGCAGCGACTCAATCAATGAGCAGTTCTTC | CASSDSINEQFF
many | TRBJ2-2 | - | TRBV27 | TGTGCCAGCAGCCCACACGGGAGCGGGAACACCGGGGAGCTGTTTTTT | CASSPHGSGNTGELFF
many | TRBJ2-3 | - | TRBV4-2 | TGTGCCAGCAGCCAAGAAGTCCGGAGTAGCACAGATACGCAGTATTTT | CASSQEVRSSTDTQYF
many | TRBJ2-7 | - | TRBV28 | TGTGCCAGCAGTTTGGGGTCCTCCTACGAGCAGTACTTC | CASSLGSSYEQYF
- | TRBJ2-1 | TRBD2 | TRBV7-2 | TGTGCCAGCAGCTTAGCCCTCGGACTAGCGGGAGGGCCGTTGGATGAGCAGTTCTTC | CASSLALGLAGGPLDEQFF
- | TRBJ1-2 | - | TRBV3-1 | TGTGCCAGCAGCCAAGAAGCCAGCTATGGCTACACCTTC | CASSQEASYGYTF
many | TRBJ2-1 | TRBD2 | TRBV4-3 | TGCGCCAGCAGCCAAGAGCAGCAAACTAGCGGGAGGTATAGCTCCTACAATGAGCAGTTCTTC | CASSQEQQTSGRYSSYNEQFF
many | TRBJ1-4 | - | TRBV3-1 | TGTGCCAGCAGCCAAGATCTTGGACAGCCTGATTTT | CASSQDLGQPDF
many | TRBJ2-1 | TRBD1 | TRBV27 | TGTGCCAGCAGTGTAACCCGGGGACAGGGCCAAGGATGGTCCTACAATGAGCAGTTCTTC | CASSVTRGQGQGWSYNEQFF
many | TRBJ2-4 | - | TRBV4-1 | TGCGCCAGCAGCCAAGATCGGGGGGCCCTAGCCAAAAACATTCAGTACTTC | CASSQDRGALAKNIQYF
many | TRBJ2-7 | - | TRBV12-3/TRBV12-4 | TGTGCCAGCAGTTTTCTTTTTGGGACGGAAGACTCCTACGAGCAGTACTTC | CASSFLFGTEDSYEQYF
many | TRBJ2-7 | - | TRBV29-1 | TGCAGCGTTGAAGGGGCGGAAAGTCGCGAGCAGTACTTC | CSVEGAESREQYF
many | TRBJ2-3 | - | TRBV10-1 | TGCGCCAGCAGTGAGGGGGACGCCCGGGCTACGCAGTATTTT | CASSEGDARATQYF
many | TRBJ2-5 | - | TRBV24-1 | TGTGCCACCAGTCCCTCCGGGACGGAACCCCAGGAGACCCAGTACTTC | CATSPSGTEPQETQYF
many | TRBJ2-3 | TRBD2 | TRBV29-1 | TGCAGCGTTGTTAGCGGGAGTACGGCAGATACGCAGTATTTT | CSVVSGSTADTQYF
many | TRBJ2-5 | - | TRBV11-3 | TGTGCCAGCAGCCTAAGCCTAGAGACCCAGTACTTC | CASSLSLETQYF
many | TRBJ2-5 | - | TRBV7-2 | TGTGCCAGCAGTCTCGGTCATCAAGAGACCCAGTACTTC | CASSLGHQETQYF
many | TRBJ1-1 | TRBD1 | TRBV24-1 | TGTGCCACCAGTCCCGGGACAGGGAACACTGAAGCTTTCTTT | CATSPGTGNTEAFF
many | TRBJ2-1 | TRBD2 | TRBV6-2/TRBV6-3 | TGTGCCAGCATGTTAGCGGGTGCTCTTGAGCAGTTCTTC | CASMLAGALEQFF
many | TRBJ2-1 | TRBD1 | TRBV20-1 | TGCAGTGCCATTCCGGGACAGGGGGCGAATGAGCAGTTCTTC | CSAIPGQGANEQFF
many | TRBJ2-1 | TRBD2 | TRBV5-1 | TGCGCCAGCAGCTTTTCGGCGGGAGCGCAGGCATCCTACAATGAGCAGTTCTTC | CASSFSAGAQASYNEQFF
many | TRBJ2-7 | - | TRBV28 | TGTGCCAGCACCATTAGGGGAATCTCCTACGAGCAGTACTTC | CASTIRGISYEQYF
- | TRBJ2-7 | - | TRBV27 | TGTGCCAGCAGTGAGGTCGGCTACGAGCAGTACTTC | CASSEVGYEQYF
many | TRBJ2-7 | TRBD2 | TRBV29-1 | TGCAGCGTTCTCCCACTAGCGGAACCCTACGAGCAGTACTTC | CSVLPLAEPYEQYF
- | TRBJ2-1 | - | TRBV28 | TGTGCCAGCTTTACCCGGGGATGGCAGGGCCAGTACAATGAGCAGTTCTTC | CASFTRGWQGQYNEQFF